This TCR beta chain was sequenced for a study of CD8+ T cells in alopecia areata. Sequencing relied on a cDNA template that was reverse transcribed from extracted RNA. Here immunoSEQ multiplex PCR was the method, and the copy in TCRdb shows in-frame clones only, minus some. The sample records roughly 200,000 clones, around two fifths being singletons. A word on this clone: Its antigen is undetermined.

General study findings and limits: Clonality exceeded that of normal scalp in lesional scalp, most notably in alopecia totalis/universalis. Sequences from scalp samples also cover resident alphabeta T cells of normal skin.

Treatment here: oral pan-JAK inhibitor, 5-10 mg twice daily. As part of sample collection, lesional scalp punch biopsies and peripheral blood were taken from alopecia areata patients. Source: CD4+ T cells sorted from blood, taken around week 36, from a patient treated with tofacitinib. The source of this sequence is a human donor with alopecia areata.

CDR3 sequence: CASSHPGQLAKNIQYF. The CDR3 DNA follows: TGTGCCAGCAGCCACCCGGGACAGCTAGCCAAAAACATTCAGTACTTC. V gene TRBV5-4 combines with J gene TRBJ2-4; 7 nucleotides agree with TRBD1. With 4 bases clipped from V and 0 bases from J, the junction kept 7 bases outside the gene matches. In germline, CDR1 is SGHNT, CDR2 YYREEE (reference sequence). This CDR3 region has 16 residues.